This TCR beta chain was recorded in a study of blood T cells in healthy people across ages. Germline V gene data show CDR1 as MNHEY and CDR2 as SVGAGI. Germline trimming cut 2 bases from V and 7 bases from J; bases unmatched to any gene: 11. This CDR3 has 18 residues. The second PCR ran roughly 7 to 12 cycles with a sample-barcoded 5' primer and J-beta primers. From the 5' RACE reads, TCRdb called clonotypes with MiXCR, one entry per CDR3 protein. The sample consists of nearly 1 million distinct CDR3 sequences, roughly 47% of them appearing once. This clonotype was seen just once. The chain is built from TRBV6-5 and TRBJ2-1; 13 positions agree with TRBD2. This TCR derives from a woman aged 55-70 years in good health. The source material was blood. The CDR3 loop reads CASSYERPGLAGTNEQFF. CDR3 coding DNA: TGTGCCAGCAGTTACGAGAGGCCGGGACTAGCGGGAACTAATGAGCAGTTCTTC.